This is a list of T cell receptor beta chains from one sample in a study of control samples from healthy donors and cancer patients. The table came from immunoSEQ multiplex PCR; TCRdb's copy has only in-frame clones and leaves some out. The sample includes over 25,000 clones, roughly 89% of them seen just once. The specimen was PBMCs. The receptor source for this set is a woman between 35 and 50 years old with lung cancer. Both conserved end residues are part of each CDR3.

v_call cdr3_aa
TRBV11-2 CASSRGFGDGQETQYF
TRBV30 CAWSAGQRGYNEQFF
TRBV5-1 CASSSRGGGAADTQYF
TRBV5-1 CASSQVSGANVLTF
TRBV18 CASSPGLTGYSGANVLTF
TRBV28 CASSSLDNEQFF
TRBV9 CASSPKARQGEAFF
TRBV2 CASSEPRTGNGPGTDTQYF
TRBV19 CASSLAQFTDTQYF
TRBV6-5 CASSYSWGKQETQYF
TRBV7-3 CASSPSRTPYNEQFF
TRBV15 CATSERRQGYQPQHF
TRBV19 CASLTGGGTEAFF
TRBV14 CASSQGGGRGEKLFF
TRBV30 CAWSPIPTGRIGEAFF
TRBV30 CAWRGLLRADTQYF
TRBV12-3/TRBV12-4 CASIPRGGNTIYF
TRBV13 CASSFDRARDYGYTF
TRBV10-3 CAISGDRGSDKNIQYF
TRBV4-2 CASSQDSVAGGRNEQFF
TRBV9 CASSAQPTSGGGDEQFF
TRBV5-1 CASSPGTSGEGHEQFF
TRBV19 CASSGTNEQYF
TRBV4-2 CASSQEVPAGGDIQYF
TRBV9 CASSSPRILYEQYF
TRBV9 CASSVASAQPLHF
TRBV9 CASSPDDGPYGYTF
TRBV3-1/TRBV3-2 CASSQQGTAYNEQFF
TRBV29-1 CSASPGATYEQYF
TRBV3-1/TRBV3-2 CASSQDGMAGIPYEQYF
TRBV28 CASSTRSGTGDEKLFF
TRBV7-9 CASTRDTYYEQYF
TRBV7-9 CASRSLLAGENNNEQFF
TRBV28 CASSFWAGTVENQPQHF
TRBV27 CASSLISGAMGNQPQHF
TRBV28 CASSPPERWGGYTF
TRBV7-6 CASSLRQADNSPLHF
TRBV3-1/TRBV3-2 CASSQQLVSGETQYF
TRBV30 CAWSVGDHGYTF
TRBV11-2 CASSLVRAGGREQYF
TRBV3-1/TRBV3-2 CASSQVTLSRPGQPLSPLHF
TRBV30 CAWGAGGIGELFF
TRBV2 CASSRGRGNTGELFF
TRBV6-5 CASSQTLSNQPQHF
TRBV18 CASSPGTGGANYGYTF
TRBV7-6 CASSPSDRGRKLFF
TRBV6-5 CASRTGQRNQPQHF
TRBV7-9 CASSLGAGGSGNTIYF